The sequence of this T cell receptor (beta chain) was determined in a study of T cell changes during pregnancy in multiple sclerosis (dated by TCRdb to the late 2010s). A note on the overall study: In women with multiple sclerosis, the researchers looked at how the T cell repertoire shifted as pregnancy progressed.

A remark on this clone: Its specific antigen is unknown. Within one base of it there is no much larger clone, and no base qualities were kept.

Receptor libraries were prepared by the immunoSEQ multiplex PCR assay. The clones in this table, taken by TCRdb from immuneACCESS, are in-frame only. Not every clone is retained; where verified, under half of the shortfall comes from an unresolved V gene, and the cause of the rest is unknown. The sample profile shows 90,000 or so clones; approximately 90% of them were found once. Around 3.3% of the sample is held by the ten biggest clonotypes. The sequencing here drew on PBMCs, taken in the first trimester of pregnancy. The sequence was obtained from a female donor in good health, serving as a control in a pregnancy study. Some clones in this sample may be carry-over from other donors' samples.

The CDR3 reads CAISEGYKINYGYTF. The DNA sequence is TGTGCCATCAGTGAGGGTTACAAGATTAACTATGGCTACACCTTC. Rearrangement joined TRBV10-3 to TRBJ1-2; a confident D gene designation cannot be given. CDR1 is given as ENHRY and CDR2 as SYGVKD, both from the germline V gene. Trimming removed 2 bases from V and 1 base from J, leaving 11 bases between the germline ends. The CDR3 holds 15 amino acids from the cysteine to the phenylalanine. Of the read, only the CDR3 DNA is kept; its 45 bases are in frame from base 1.